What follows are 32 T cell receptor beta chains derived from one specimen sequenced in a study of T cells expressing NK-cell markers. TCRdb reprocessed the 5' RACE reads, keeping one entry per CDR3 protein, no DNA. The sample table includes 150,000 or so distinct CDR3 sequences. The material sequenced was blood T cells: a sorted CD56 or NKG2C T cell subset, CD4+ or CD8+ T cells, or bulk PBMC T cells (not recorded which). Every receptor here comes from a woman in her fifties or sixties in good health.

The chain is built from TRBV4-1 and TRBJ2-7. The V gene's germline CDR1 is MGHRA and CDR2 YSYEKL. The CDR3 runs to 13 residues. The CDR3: CASSQAWGSEQYF.

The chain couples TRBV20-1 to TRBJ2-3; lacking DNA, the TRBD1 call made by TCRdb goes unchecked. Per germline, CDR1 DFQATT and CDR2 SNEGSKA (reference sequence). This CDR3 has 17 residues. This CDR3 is CSARSPGRRSFTDTQYF.

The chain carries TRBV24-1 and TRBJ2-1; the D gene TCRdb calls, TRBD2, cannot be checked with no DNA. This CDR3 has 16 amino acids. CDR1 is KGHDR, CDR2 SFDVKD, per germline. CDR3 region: CATSVGTSGRNNEQFF.

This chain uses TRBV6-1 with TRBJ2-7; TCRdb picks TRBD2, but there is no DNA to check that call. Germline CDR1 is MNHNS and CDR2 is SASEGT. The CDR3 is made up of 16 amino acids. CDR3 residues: CASSPGLAGGPGEQYF.

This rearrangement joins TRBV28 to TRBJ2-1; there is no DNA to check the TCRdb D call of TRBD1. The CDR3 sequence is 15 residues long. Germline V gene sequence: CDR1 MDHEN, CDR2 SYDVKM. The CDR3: CASSPWTGTYNEQFF.

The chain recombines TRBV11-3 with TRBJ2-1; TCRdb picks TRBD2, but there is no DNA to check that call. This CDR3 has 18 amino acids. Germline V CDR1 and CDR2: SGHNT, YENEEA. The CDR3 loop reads CASSLDGNSGFAYNEQFF.

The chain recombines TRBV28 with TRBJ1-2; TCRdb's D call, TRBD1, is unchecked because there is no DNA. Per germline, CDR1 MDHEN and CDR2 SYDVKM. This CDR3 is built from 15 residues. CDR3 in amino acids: CASSLGTGEYGGYTF.

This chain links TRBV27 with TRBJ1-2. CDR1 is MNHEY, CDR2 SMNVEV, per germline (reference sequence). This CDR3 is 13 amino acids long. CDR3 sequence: CASSLSGRHGYTF.

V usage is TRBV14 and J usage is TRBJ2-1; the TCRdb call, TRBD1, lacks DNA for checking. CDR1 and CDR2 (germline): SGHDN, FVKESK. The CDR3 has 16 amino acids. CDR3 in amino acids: CASSQVRDRLYNEQFF.

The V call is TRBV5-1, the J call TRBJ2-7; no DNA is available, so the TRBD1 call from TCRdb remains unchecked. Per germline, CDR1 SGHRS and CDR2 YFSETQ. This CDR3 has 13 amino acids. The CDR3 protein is CASSLDGTHEQYF.

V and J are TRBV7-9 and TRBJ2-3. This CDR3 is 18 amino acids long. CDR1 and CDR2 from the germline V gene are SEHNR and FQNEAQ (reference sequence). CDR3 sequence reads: CASSLPDGESEVADTQYF.

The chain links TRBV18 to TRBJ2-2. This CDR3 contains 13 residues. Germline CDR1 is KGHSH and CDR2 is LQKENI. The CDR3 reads CASSPPASGELFF.

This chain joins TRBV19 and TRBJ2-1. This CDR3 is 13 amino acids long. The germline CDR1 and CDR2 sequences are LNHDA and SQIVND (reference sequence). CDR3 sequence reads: CASSIDLYNEQFF. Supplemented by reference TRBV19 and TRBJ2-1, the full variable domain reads DGGITQSPKYLFRKEGQNVTLSCEQNLNHDAMYWYRQDPGQGLRLIYYSQIVNDFQKGDIAEGYSVSREKKESFPLTVTSAQKNPTAFYLCASSIDLYNEQFFGPGTRLTVL.

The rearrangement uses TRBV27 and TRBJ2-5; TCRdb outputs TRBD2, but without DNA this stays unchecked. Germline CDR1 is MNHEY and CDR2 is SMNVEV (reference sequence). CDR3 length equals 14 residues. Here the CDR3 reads CASSLLGAQETQYF.

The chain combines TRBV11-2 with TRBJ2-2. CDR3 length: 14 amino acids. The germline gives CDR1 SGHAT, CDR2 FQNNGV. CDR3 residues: CASSFGPYTGELFF.

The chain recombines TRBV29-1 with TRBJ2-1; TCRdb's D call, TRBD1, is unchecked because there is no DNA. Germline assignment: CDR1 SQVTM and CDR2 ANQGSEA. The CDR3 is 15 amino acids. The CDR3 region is CSVDDGRPPYNEQFF.

The CDR3: CATSRVAGGTYNEQFF. The J gene is TRBJ2-1, the V gene TRBV15; as DNA is missing, the TRBD2 call by TCRdb cannot be tested. The CDR3 totals 16 residues. The germline CDR1 and CDR2 sequences are LNHNV and YYDKDF (reference sequence). The full variable domain, rest sourced from reference TRBV15 and TRBJ2-1, is DAMVIQNPRYQVTQFGKPVTLSCSQTLNHNVMYWYQQKSSQAPKLLFHYYDKDFNNEADTPDNFQSRRPNTSFCFLDIRSPGLGDTAMYLCATSRVAGGTYNEQFFGPGTRLTVL.

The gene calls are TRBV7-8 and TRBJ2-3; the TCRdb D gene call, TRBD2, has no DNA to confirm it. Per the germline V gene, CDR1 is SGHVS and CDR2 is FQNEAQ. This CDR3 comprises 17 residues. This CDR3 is CASSLPPWGRRSDTQYF.

CDR3 amino acids: CASSLIGLAVQETQYF. V usage is TRBV11-3 and J usage is TRBJ2-5; lacking DNA, the TRBD2 call made by TCRdb goes unchecked. Germline CDR1 reads SGHNT; CDR2 reads YENEEA. This CDR3 has 16 amino acids.

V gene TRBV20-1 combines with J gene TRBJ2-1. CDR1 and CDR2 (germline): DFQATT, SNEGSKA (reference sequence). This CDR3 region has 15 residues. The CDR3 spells CSARDLYSSYNEQFF.

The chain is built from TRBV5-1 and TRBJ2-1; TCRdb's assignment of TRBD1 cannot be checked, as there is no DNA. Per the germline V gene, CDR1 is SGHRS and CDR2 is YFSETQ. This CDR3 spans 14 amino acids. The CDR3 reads CASCPDLSYNEQFF.

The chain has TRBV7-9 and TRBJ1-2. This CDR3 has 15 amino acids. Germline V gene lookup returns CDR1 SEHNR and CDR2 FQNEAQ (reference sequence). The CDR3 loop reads CASSLMRDNNYGYTF.

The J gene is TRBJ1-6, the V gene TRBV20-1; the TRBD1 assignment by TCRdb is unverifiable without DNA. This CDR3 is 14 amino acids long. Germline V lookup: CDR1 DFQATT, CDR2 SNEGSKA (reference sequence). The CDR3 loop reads CSAGGQDYNSPLHF.

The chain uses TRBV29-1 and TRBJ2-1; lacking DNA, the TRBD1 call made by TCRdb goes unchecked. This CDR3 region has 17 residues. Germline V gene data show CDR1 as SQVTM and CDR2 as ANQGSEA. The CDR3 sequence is CSVEEELAGASYNEQFF.

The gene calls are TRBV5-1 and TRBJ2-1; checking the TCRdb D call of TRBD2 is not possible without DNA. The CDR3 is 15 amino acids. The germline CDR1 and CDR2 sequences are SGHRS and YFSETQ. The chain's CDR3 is CASSLAIGTYNEQFF.

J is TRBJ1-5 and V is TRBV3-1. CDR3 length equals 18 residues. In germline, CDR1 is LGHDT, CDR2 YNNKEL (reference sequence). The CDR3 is CASSQGRSRTESNQPQHF.

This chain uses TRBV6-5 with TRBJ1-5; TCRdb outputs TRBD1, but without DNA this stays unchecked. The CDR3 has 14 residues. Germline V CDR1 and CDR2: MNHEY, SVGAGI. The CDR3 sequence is CASSPWQGPQPQHF.

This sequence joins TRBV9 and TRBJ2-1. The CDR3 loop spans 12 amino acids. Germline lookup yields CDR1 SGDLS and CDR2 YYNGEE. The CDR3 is CASSHRYNEQFF.

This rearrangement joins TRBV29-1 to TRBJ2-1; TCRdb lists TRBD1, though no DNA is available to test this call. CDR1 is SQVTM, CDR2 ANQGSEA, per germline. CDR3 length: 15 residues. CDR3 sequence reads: CSVEARGGDYNEQFF.

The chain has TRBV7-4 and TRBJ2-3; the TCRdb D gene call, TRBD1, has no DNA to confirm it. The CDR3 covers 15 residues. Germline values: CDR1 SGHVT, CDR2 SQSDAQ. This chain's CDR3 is CASTQDRTSTDTQYF. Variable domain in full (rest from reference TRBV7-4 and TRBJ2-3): GAGVSQSPRYKVAKRGRDVALRCDSISGHVTLYWYRQTLGQGSEVLTYSQSDAQRDKSGRPSGRFSAERPERSVSTLKIQRTEQGDSAVYLCASTQDRTSTDTQYFGPGTRLTVL.

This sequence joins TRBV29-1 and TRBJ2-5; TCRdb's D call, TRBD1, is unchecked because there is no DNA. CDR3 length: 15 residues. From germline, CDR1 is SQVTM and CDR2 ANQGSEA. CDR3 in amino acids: CSGTYVGWGKETQYF.

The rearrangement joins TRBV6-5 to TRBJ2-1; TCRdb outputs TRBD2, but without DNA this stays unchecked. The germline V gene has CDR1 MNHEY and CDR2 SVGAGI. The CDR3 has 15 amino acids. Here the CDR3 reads CASSYSIAGGFEQFF.